This T cell receptor beta chain was recorded in a study of T cells after yellow fever vaccination. TCRdb analysed the 5' RACE reads with MiXCR anew, one entry per CDR3 protein. Of some 290,000 distinct CDR3 sequences in the sample, around a tenth were seen once. CDR3 size: 13 residues. Trimming removed 2 bases from V and 7 bases from J, with 11 bases in between. CDR1 and CDR2 from the germline V gene are DFQATT and SNEGSKA (reference sequence). This sequence originates from a young man who received the YFV17D yellow fever vaccine. The V and J genes are TRBV20-1 and TRBJ2-2, with D maybe TRBD2 (6 bases). The sequences come from CD4+ T cells sorted from PBMCs, collected 45 days after the yellow fever booster vaccination. CDR3 sequence: CSARSGEDGELFF. The CDR3, as DNA: TGCAGTGCTAGATCGGGGGAGGACGGGGAGCTGTTTTTT.